This TCR beta chain stems from a study of T cells in Graves' hyperthyroidism and ophthalmopathy. Study-wide results and caveats: In validation, the model predicted ophthalmopathy. These predictions came a median about 6.5 months before onset.

With 2 bases removed from V and 0 bases from J, the gap between germline ends came to 13 bases. Per germline, CDR1 MNHEY and CDR2 SMNVEV (reference sequence). This CDR3 spans 16 amino acids. The investigators amplified TCR beta CDR3 regions from RNA transcripts. The HTBI primer set drove a first-round RT-PCR of the TCR CDR3. Using its own MiXCR run on the multiplex PCR reads, TCRdb lists one record per CDR3 protein. The sample holds about 360,000 distinct CDR3 sequences, under 20% seen once. Points on this clonotype: What it recognizes is unknown.

The sequencing input was blood. This chain uses TRBV27 with TRBJ1-1; TRBD1 might be the D (6 bases). The receptor comes from a young woman with Graves' hyperthyroidism. The CDR3 here is CASSLRLGAMNTEAFF. The CDR3 DNA reads as TGTGCCAGCAGTTTAAGATTGGGGGCCATGAACACTGAAGCTTTCTTT.